This T cell receptor beta chain was sequenced for a study of PD-L1 blockade in urothelial cancer (dated by TCRdb to 2016 to 2017). Background for the entire study: Therapy was started around 2014 for all patients, and atezolizumab 1,200 mg was administered intravenously every 3 weeks. Roughly 9 patients reached durable clinical benefit, while some 21 patients did not. Durable clinical benefit meant progression-free survival longer than 6 months, and TCR features were also tested against progression-free and overall survival. Twenty-five of 29 patients were males with bladder-origin urothelial cancer, and about 60% of the 29 reported a prior smoking history. In the same patients, pretreatment tumors underwent whole exome sequencing and RNA sequencing in addition to TCR sequencing. An exploratory multi-omic analysis was conducted of the somatic, immune and clinical correlates of response to PD-L1 blockade with atezolizumab in urothelial cancer. Blood samples gave median yields of approximately 130,000 T cells and 83,000 or so unique TCRs, along with a median clonality of around 0.075. Blood samples were analyzed 3 weeks after the start of treatment (second dose) and 6 weeks after the start of treatment. An ECOG performance status of 0 or 1 was recorded for the patients, and 0 to 3 prior chemotherapy regimens had been received by the patients. Pretreatment tumor samples, along with matched peripheral blood serially collected before and after atezolizumab treatment, were subjected to TCR sequencing. Over 28 patients had pretreatment blood TCR-seq, some 25 had at least one posttreatment blood collection, and some 25 had tumor TCR-seq.

Each PCR received spiked-in synthetic TCR analog templates so that absolute template abundance could be estimated from read counts. The immunoSEQ assay was used to amplify TCRbeta CDR3 regions from genomic DNA with bias-controlled V and J gene primers. Rearranged TCRbeta segments were sequenced at approximately 20X coverage. In the paper's pipeline: Clustering was used to correct sequencing errors, and CDR3s were annotated against IMGT so that V, D and J genes could be assigned. Out-of-frame and stop-codon sequences were excluded, and only productive TCRbeta rearrangements were used in downstream analyses. Clonality was calculated as one minus the Shannon entropy normalized by the log of the number of unique productive sequences. Fisher's exact test with Benjamini-Hochberg correction, at a threshold of adjusted p below 0.01, was used to find clones that differed between time points or between blood and tumor. Here the immuneACCESS table is served through TCRdb, limited to in-frame sequences with V and J called. Missing clones are a known gap in these copies; in checked studies unresolved V genes cover under half, and the rest lacks a known reason. From that table come the V and J calls and clone size; the DNA was used to work out D and trimming. The sample yields about 38,000 clones; 82% were counted once. The ten largest make up roughly 18% of the sample.

To note about this clone: What this receptor recognizes is not known. No qualities accompany the bases; no much larger clone lies one base away.

The cohort included some 30 patients with locally advanced or metastatic urothelial carcinoma who were treated at Memorial Sloan Kettering on a trial protocol. Peripheral blood mononuclear cells were collected pretreatment and during treatment, at between 1 and 8 total time points per patient. The Qiagen DNeasy Blood extraction kit was used to purify genomic DNA from total PBMCs and tumor samples. PBMCs were collected pretreatment and during treatment, and were isolated and stored as previously described. What the study reported, not specific to this receptor: Improved progression-free and overall survival was found to be associated with pretreatment peripheral blood TCR clonality below the median. Small sample size (n ≈ 27) and many exploratory analyses mean the results are intended to be hypothesis-generating. Patients with durable benefit showed greater expansion of tumor-associated TCR clones in peripheral blood 3 weeks after starting treatment (n of about 20, p = 0.022).

V is pruned by 6 bases and J by 0 bases, leaving 1 base of the junction without a gene match. CDR1 and CDR2, per the germline V gene (reference sequence), are MNHNY and SVGAGI. The CDR3 measures 14 amino acids from cysteine to phenylalanine. Just CDR3 DNA is preserved here, 42 bases in frame from base 1. This material consisted of PBMCs, taken around atezolizumab (anti-PD-L1) treatment. The sequence was obtained from a man in his 60s with urothelial cancer. The V and J segments used are TRBV6-6 and TRBJ2-3; 9 middle bases align to TRBD2. The nucleotide sequence is TGTGCCAGCAGAGCGGGGGGAAGCACAGATACGCAGTATTTT. The encoded protein is CASRAGGSTDTQYF.